This T cell receptor beta chain appears in the sequencing data of a study of vaccination effects on CD4 cells after COVID-19. General study points: Small numbers of convalescent patients limited the study. It also lacked early post-infection timepoints.

The CDR3 covers 16 residues. V lost 1 base and J lost 1; bases outside the gene matches: 4. Germline lookup yields CDR1 SGHVS and CDR2 FNYEAQ. Clones were sequenced by immunoSEQ multiplex PCR, and TCRdb holds only the in-frame ones, with some missing. The sample shows 40,000 to 50,000 clones, roughly 76% of them seen only once. On this clone itself: The antigen remains unidentified.

Pools of viral peptides were used by the ViraFEST assay to expand antigen-specific CD4+ T cells ahead of sequencing. With more than 9 days of culture completed, CD4+ T cells were isolated. Negative nucleocapsid antibody tests before and after vaccination confirmed no previous SARS-CoV-2 infection. Fresh IL-2-containing medium replaced half the medium on days 3 and 7. The sequence derives from a human donor who received a COVID-19 vaccine. Sequenced material: CD4+ T cells from PBMCs cultured with HCoV-OC43 spike peptides, taken before COVID-19 vaccination. This sample's subset: HCoV-OC43 spike overlapping peptide pool stimulation. The J gene is TRBJ2-3, the V gene TRBV7-6, with 8 bases that match TRBD2. This CDR3 is CASSLDTRGGTDTQYF. The CDR3, as DNA: TGTGCCAGCAGCTTAGATACGCGGGGGGGCACAGATACGCAGTATTTT. Full variable domain (remainder filled in from reference TRBV7-6 and TRBJ2-3): GAGVSQSPRYKVTKRGQDVALRCDPISGHVSLYWYRQALGQGPEFLTYFNYEAQQDKSGLPNDRFSAERPEGSISTLTIQRTEQRDSAMYRCASSLDTRGGTDTQYFGPGTRLTVL.